This T cell receptor beta chain was obtained from a study of shared clonotypes between healthy human individuals. Study at large: Three CD4 naive, three CD4 memory, two CD8 naive and one CD8 memory plate were used per donor.

Researchers ran the assay at a deep level. Produced via immunoSEQ multiplex PCR; TCRdb's table is partial and in-frame only. Here the sample spans almost 750,000 clones, 72% being singletons. The clonotype originates from a woman in her twenties or thirties in good health. Sequencing was performed on memory CD4+ T cells sorted from blood. Subset described: CD45RA-negative fraction.

For the CDR3, the DNA is TGTGCCAGCAGCGTAGGTGCGGGAGGCCGCTACGAGCAGTACTTC. Encoded protein: CASSVGAGGRYEQYF. The chain is built from TRBV9 and TRBJ2-7, with 8 positions matching TRBD2. The CDR3 totals 15 residues. V was pared by 0 bases and J by 3 bases, with 5 bases of the junction left unmatched. Germline values: CDR1 SGDLS, CDR2 YYNGEE.